This T cell receptor (beta chain) is from a study of identical twins. In its sample, this clonotype was seen a few times. Its antigen is not identified. Study-level points and caveats: Cord blood's abundant beta clonotypes had fewer insertions, unlike memory repertoires.

MiXCR, applied by TCRdb to the 5' RACE reads, yields one record per CDR3 protein. The sample carries 500,000 to 600,000 distinct CDR3 sequences, approximately 22% recorded once. This CDR3 comprises 14 residues. J gave up 4 bases and V 2 bases, and 4 bases lay outside the gene matches. These sequences were also reported in another study, on T cells expressing NK-cell markers.

The sequence derives from a woman younger than 30 in good health. The V call is TRBV12-3 or TRBV12-4, the J call TRBJ2-7; 8 nucleotides agree with TRBD2. Sequenced material: CD4+ T cells sorted from blood. In nucleotides, the CDR3 is TGTGCCAGCAGTTTAATCGGGAGGGCTTACGAGCAGTACTTC. It yields the protein CASSLIGRAYEQYF.